This T cell receptor beta chain is from a study of PD-L1 blockade in urothelial cancer. This clone was recorded many times. TCRdb's table, derived via immunoSEQ multiplex PCR, lists solely in-frame clones and lacks some. The data contain about 38,000 clones, about 86% of them singletons. The sample was PBMCs, taken around atezolizumab (anti-PD-L1) treatment. The source of this sequence is a man aged 60-69 years with urothelial cancer.

CDR3 amino acids: CASSLYGQGDEQYF. CDR3 DNA sequence: TGTGCCAGCAGCCTTTACGGGCAGGGGGACGAGCAGTACTTC. The V call is TRBV27, the J call TRBJ2-7; the match to TRBD1 covers 7 bases. Per germline, CDR1 MNHEY and CDR2 SMNVEV (reference sequence). The CDR3 length is 14 residues. V shed 6 bases and J 5 bases; nucleotides not matched to a gene: 10.